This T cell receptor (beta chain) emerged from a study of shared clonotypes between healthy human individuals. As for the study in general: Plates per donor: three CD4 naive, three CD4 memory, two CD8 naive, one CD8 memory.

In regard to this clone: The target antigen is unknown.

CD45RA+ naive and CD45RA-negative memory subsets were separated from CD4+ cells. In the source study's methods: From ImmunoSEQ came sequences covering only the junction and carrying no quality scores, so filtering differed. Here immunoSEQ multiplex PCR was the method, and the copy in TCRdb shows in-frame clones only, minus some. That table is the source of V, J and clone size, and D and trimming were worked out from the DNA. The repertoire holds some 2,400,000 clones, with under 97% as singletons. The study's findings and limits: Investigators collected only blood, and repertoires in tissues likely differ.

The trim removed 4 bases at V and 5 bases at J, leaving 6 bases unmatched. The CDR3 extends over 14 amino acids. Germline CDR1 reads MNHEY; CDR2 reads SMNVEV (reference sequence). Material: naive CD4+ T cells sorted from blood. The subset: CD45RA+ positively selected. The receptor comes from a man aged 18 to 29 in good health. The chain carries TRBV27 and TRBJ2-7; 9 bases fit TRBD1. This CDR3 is CASSSGQGNHEQYF. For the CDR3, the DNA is TGTGCCAGCAGTTCGGGACAGGGTAACCACGAGCAGTACTTC.